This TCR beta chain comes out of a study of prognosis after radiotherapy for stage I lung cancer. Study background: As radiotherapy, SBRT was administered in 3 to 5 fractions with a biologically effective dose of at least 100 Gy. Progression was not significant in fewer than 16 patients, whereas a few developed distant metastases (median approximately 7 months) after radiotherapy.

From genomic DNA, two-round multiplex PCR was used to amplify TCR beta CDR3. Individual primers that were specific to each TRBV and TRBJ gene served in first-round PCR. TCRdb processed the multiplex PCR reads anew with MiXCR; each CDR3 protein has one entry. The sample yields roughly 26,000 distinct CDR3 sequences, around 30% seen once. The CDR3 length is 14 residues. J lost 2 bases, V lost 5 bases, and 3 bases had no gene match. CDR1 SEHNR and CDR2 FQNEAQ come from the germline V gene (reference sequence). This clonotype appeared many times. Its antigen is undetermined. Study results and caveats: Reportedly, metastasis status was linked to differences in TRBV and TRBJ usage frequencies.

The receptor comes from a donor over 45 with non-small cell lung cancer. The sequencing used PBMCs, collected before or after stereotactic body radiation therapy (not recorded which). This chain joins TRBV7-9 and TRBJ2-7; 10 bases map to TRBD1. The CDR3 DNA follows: TGTGCCAGCAGCCAGGGGACAGGGGCCTACGAGCAGTACTTC. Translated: CASSQGTGAYEQYF.